This entry features one T cell receptor beta chain sequence. There is no known antigen for this receptor. HCMV-specific IgG was detected in serum with a commercial ELISA kit to determine HCMV serostatus. Peripheral blood mononuclear cells were isolated from blood by Ficoll density gradient centrifugation. Inclusive of the bounding cysteine and phenylalanine, the CDR3 is 15 residues long. No DNA sequence was recorded. The CDR1 and CDR2 encoded by the germline V gene (reference sequence) are DFQATT and SNEGSKA. The data belong to a study of T cells expressing NK-cell markers (dated by TCRdb to the early 2020s). Describing the broader study: Fewer than ten donors provided sorted CD3+CD56+NKG2C+, CD3+CD56+NKG2C- and CD3+CD56-NKG2C+ T-cell subsets, whose TCR beta-chain repertoires were profiled. Among the eight sequenced donors, only one was HCMV-seronegative, while the other seven were HCMV-seropositive. All eight donors whose samples were sequenced were randomly selected healthy volunteers, three of them men and five women. Illumina HiSeq 2000/2500, MiSeq or NextSeq was used to sequence libraries as 2 x 150 bp reads.

What the research found in general, with its limitations: In roughly six donors, the dominant CD3+CD56+NKG2C+ clonotypes ranked among the top 10 CD8+ clonotypes, making up roughly 1.0-8% of CD8+ T cells. Those dominant clonotypes were again the most abundant among CD3+CD56-NKG2C+ cells in a few donors, at roughly 25-65%. Whether the expanded NKG2C-expressing T cell clones were specific for HCMV antigens was left unclear.

Sequencing was carried out with an Illumina HiSeq 2000. 5'RACE template switching, by which a universal primer site and unique molecular identifiers were added, was used to make TCR beta cDNA libraries. cDNA synthesis was primed from the TCR beta constant segment and was followed by two successive PCR amplification steps. Concerning the study's data processing: MIGEC handled demultiplexing of the reads and grouping by UMI, while MiTCR was used to assemble and quantify clonotypes. To exclude erroneous sequences, only TCR cDNA sequences supported by at least two reads were retained. The tcR package was used for downstream repertoire analysis, with clonotypes matched between fractions based on CDR3 nucleotide sequence plus V segment. VDJmatch was used to annotate antigen specificity against VDJdb, with one amino acid substitution in CDR3 permitted. Based on TCRdb reprocessing of the reads, there is one entry per CDR3 protein sequence, and DNA is missing. The V and J calls and clone size come from TCRdb's table, not from the authors' own analysis. This sample's records show a few hundred thousand distinct CDR3 sequences. Of the sample, 5.2% falls within the top ten clones.

The TCR was taken from a man aged 18-70 years in good health. The chain is assembled from TRBV20-1 and TRBJ1-6; TCRdb calls TRBD1, which cannot be checked without DNA. The sequencing sample was made of blood T cells: a sorted CD56 or NKG2C T cell subset, CD4+ or CD8+ T cells, or bulk PBMC T cells (not recorded which). The CDR3 protein sequence reads: CSASPPEGAIGPLHF.